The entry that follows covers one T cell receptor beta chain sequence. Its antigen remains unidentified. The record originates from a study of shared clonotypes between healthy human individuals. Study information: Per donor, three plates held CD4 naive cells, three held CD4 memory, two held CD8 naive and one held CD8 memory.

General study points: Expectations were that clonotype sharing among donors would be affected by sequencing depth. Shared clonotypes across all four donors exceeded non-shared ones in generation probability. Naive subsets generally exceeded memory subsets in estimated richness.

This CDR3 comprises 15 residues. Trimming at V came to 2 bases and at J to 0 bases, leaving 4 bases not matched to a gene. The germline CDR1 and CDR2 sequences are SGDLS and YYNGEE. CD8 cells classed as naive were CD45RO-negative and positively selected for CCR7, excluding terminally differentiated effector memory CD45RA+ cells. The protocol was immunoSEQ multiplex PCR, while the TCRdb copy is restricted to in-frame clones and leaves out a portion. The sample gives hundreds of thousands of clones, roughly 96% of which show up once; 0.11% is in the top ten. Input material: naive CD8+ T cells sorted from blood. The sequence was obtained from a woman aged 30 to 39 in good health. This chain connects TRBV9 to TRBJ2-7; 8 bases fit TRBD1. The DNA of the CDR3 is TGTGCCAGCAGCGTCCGGGACAGGAGCTCCTACGAGCAGTACTTC. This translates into CASSVRDRSSYEQYF.